Below are 24 T cell receptor beta chains sequenced from a single sample in a study of blood T cell repertoires in COVID-19. The method was immunoSEQ multiplex PCR; TCRdb's version includes in-frame clones alone and lacks a portion of them. The sample gives roughly 100,000 clones, approximately 86% of which show up once; around 5% is in the top ten. Sequenced sample: peripheral blood. The source of these receptors is a woman aged 50 to 65 with COVID-19, enrolled during active disease.

The V and J genes are TRBV7-2 and TRBJ1-2, with 7 nucleotides matching TRBD1. The germline CDR1 and CDR2 sequences are SGHTA and FQGNSA. The ends lost 5 bases at V and 4 bases at J; junction bases unmatched: 10. The CDR3 consists of 15 residues. DNA for the CDR3: TGTGCCAGCAGCCCGAACGACAGGGCTGCCTATGGCTACACCTTC. It specifies CASSPNDRAAYGYTF.

Note on this clone: Other DNA sequences from this sample encode an identical CDR3 as well. V gene TRBV2 combines with J gene TRBJ1-5; 7 bases map to TRBD1. In germline, CDR1 is SNHLY, CDR2 FYNNEI. Losses at the gene ends were 6 bases for V and 0 bases for J; bases not matched to a gene: 5. CDR3 length: 15 amino acids. CDR3 sequence reads: CASRPQGGSNQPQHF. The CDR3 DNA reads TGTGCCAGCAGACCTCAGGGGGGTAGCAATCAGCCCCAGCATTTT.

The V gene is TRBV4-2, the J gene TRBJ2-7; the D gene is possibly TRBD1 (6 bases). Per germline, CDR1 LGHNA and CDR2 YNFKEQ. V was shortened by 0 bases and J by 6 bases, with 9 bases between the two germline ends. The length of the CDR3 is 13 residues. In DNA, the CDR3 is TGTGCCAGCAGCCAAGAGGCAGGGGCCGAGCAGTACTTC. This translates into CASSQEAGAEQYF.

This clone was seen a few times. The chain joins TRBV6-2 or TRBV6-3 to TRBJ1-6; TRBD1 is a possible D gene (5 bases). V lost 2 bases, J lost 10 bases, and 9 bases lay in between. This CDR3 comprises 13 residues. The germline gives CDR1 MNHEY, CDR2 SVGEGT. CDR3 sequence reads: CASSYGQGSPLHF. In DNA, the CDR3 is TGTGCCAGCAGTTACGGACAAGGGTCACCCCTCCACTTT.

The CDR3 nucleotides read TGTGCCAGCAGCTCCTACACAGGGGTAGGGCTCAACAATGAGCAGTTCTTC. Translation: CASSSYTGVGLNNEQFF. The gene calls are TRBV7-3 and TRBJ2-1; 7 bases match TRBD1. This CDR3 spans 17 amino acids. CDR1 SGHTA and CDR2 FQGTGA come from the germline V gene. The ends lost 4 bases at V and 5 bases at J; junction bases unmatched: 14.

This rearrangement joins TRBV6-5 to TRBJ1-4, with 7 bases fitting TRBD1. Germline CDR1 is MNHEY and CDR2 is SVGAGI. The CDR3 runs to 14 residues. Trimming took 3 bases from V and 5 from J; bases not matched to a gene: 3. CDR3 region: CASSYAGQNEKLFF. The CDR3 DNA reads TGTGCCAGCAGTTATGCGGGACAGAATGAAAAACTGTTTTTT.

The chain employs TRBV11-3 and TRBJ2-3, with 16 bases identical to TRBD2. This CDR3 is built from 17 residues. Germline V gene data show CDR1 as SGHNT and CDR2 as YENEEA. V lost 6 bases, J lost 4 bases, and 7 bases stayed unmatched. The CDR3 region has the DNA TGTGCCAGCAGTTCCGGGACTAGCGGGGGGGCCGCAGATACGCAGTATTTT. Protein: CASSSGTSGGAADTQYF.

The DNA for the CDR3 is TGCGCCAGCCCAAGAAGTATGCAGGGGGTGTCGAACACCGGGGAGCTGTTTTTT. This codes for CASPRSMQGVSNTGELFF. The genes are TRBV10-1 and TRBJ2-2; 7 bases are a match to TRBD1. CDR3 size: 18 residues. Germline V gene lookup returns CDR1 WNHNN and CDR2 SYGVQD (reference sequence). After removal of 8 bases from V and 0 bases from J, the junction contained 15 bases not matched to a gene.

The CDR3 nucleotides read TGTGCCATCAGTCCGGGACAGGGTATCGGGGAGCTGTTTTTT. Translating it yields CAISPGQGIGELFF. The chain is built from TRBV10-3 and TRBJ2-2, with TRBD1 matching over 9 bases. The CDR3 consists of 14 residues. The trim removed 5 bases at V and 7 bases at J, leaving 5 bases unmatched. Looked up from germline, CDR1 is ENHRY and CDR2 is SYGVKD.

The chain couples TRBV4-2 to TRBJ2-7, with 8 bases lining up with TRBD1. V was clipped by 3 bases and J by 2 bases; unmatched bases: 27. The V gene's germline CDR1 is LGHNA and CDR2 YNFKEQ. The CDR3 runs 22 residues. The CDR3 nucleotides read TGTGCCAGCAGCCACCTACCAGGGGTCCTGGGGGACAGGTCCTTTAACGCCTACGAGCAGTACTTC. This gives the protein CASSHLPGVLGDRSFNAYEQYF.

The J gene is TRBJ1-1, the V gene TRBV19, with D unclear. In germline, CDR1 is LNHDA, CDR2 SQIVND (reference sequence). This CDR3 spans 14 amino acids. V lost 1 base, J lost 6 bases, and 12 bases lay in between. The CDR3 bases are TGTGCCAGTAGTATAGGGGCCGGGGTCGCTGAAGCTTTCTTT. Translating it yields CASSIGAGVAEAFF. Combining the CDR3 with reference TRBV19 and TRBJ1-1 gives the whole variable domain DGGITQSPKYLFRKEGQNVTLSCEQNLNHDAMYWYRQDPGQGLRLIYYSQIVNDFQKGDIAEGYSVSREKKESFPLTVTSAQKNPTAFYLCASSIGAGVAEAFFGQGTRLTVV.

The DNA of the CDR3 is TGCAGCGCCAAACGGGCTAGCGTTAGGAATGAGCAGTTCTTC. Encoded protein: CSAKRASVRNEQFF. The V call is TRBV29-1, the J call TRBJ2-1; TRBD2 might be the D (6 bases). The germline CDR1 and CDR2 sequences are SQVTM and ANQGSEA. V lost 7 bases, J lost 7 bases, and 20 bases lay in between. CDR3 length: 14 amino acids.

In this sample, this clone turned up once. V usage is TRBV30 and J usage is TRBJ1-2, with D possibly being TRBD1 (6 bases). V was trimmed by 0 bases and J by 9 bases, leaving 11 bases between them. CDR3 size: 12 residues. From germline, CDR1 is GTSNPN and CDR2 SVGIG (reference sequence). The CDR3 is CAWSVTRGSYTF. CDR3 coding DNA: TGTGCCTGGAGTGTAACTAGGGGGAGCTACACCTTC.

V usage is TRBV4-2 and J usage is TRBJ1-1; maybe TRBD1 (6 bases). Trimming removed 0 bases at V and 4 bases at J, with 9 bases between. This CDR3 spans 14 amino acids. CDR1 LGHNA and CDR2 YNFKEQ come from the germline V gene. The CDR3: CASSQDRGGTEAFF. CDR3 nucleotide sequence: TGTGCCAGCAGCCAAGATAGGGGGGGCACTGAAGCTTTCTTT.

The J gene is TRBJ1-1, the V gene TRBV5-1; a weak D match, TRBD1 (5 bases). There are 14 residues in the CDR3. Germline V CDR1 and CDR2: SGHRS, YFSETQ. V shed 2 bases and J shed 3 bases, with 11 bases lying between them. The CDR3 bases are TGCGCCAGCAGCTTTGCAGGGTCAGACACTGAAGCTTTCTTT. It encodes CASSFAGSDTEAFF. The full variable domain, in which reference TRBV5-1 and TRBJ1-1 provide the parts outside the CDR3, is KAGVTQTPRYLIKTRGQQVTLSCSPISGHRSVSWYQQTPGQGLQFLFEYFSETQRNKGNFPGRFSGRQFSNSRSEMNVSTLELGDSALYLCASSFAGSDTEAFFGQGTRLTVV.

This clone has a handful of counts. This chain uses TRBV7-2 with TRBJ1-4; 9 bases are a match to TRBD1. Germline V gene data show CDR1 as SGHTA and CDR2 as FQGNSA. The CDR3 contains 16 residues. J gave up 7 bases and V 3 bases, and 9 bases lay outside the gene matches. CDR3 amino acids: CASSFSGGTGSEKLFF. In nucleotides, the CDR3 is TGTGCCAGCAGCTTTAGTGGAGGGACAGGGAGTGAAAAACTGTTTTTT.

A word on this clone: The junction does not match germline at one end; this may be a read error. This chain uses TRBV7-7 with TRBJ2-1; TRBD1 matches at 10 bases. This CDR3 contains 16 residues. CDR1 is SSHAT, CDR2 FNYEAQ, per germline (reference sequence). The chain's CDR3 is CASSSHPGQGFDEQFF. CDR3 in DNA: TGTGCTAGCAGCTCCCATCCGGGACAGGGGTTCGATGAGCAGTTCTTC.

The CDR3 DNA reads as TGCGCCAGCAGCAAAAGGACAGGGGTCACAGATACGCAGTATTTT. Translating gives CASSKRTGVTDTQYF. This chain uses TRBV5-1 with TRBJ2-3; 9 nucleotides match TRBD1. The J segment lost 2 bases and the V segment lost 4 bases, leaving 5 bases of the junction unmatched. Per germline, CDR1 SGHRS and CDR2 YFSETQ. CDR3 size: 15 residues.

The rearrangement links TRBV19 to TRBJ2-1; possible D gene TRBD2, 6 bases. This CDR3 has 11 residues. Germline assignment: CDR1 LNHDA and CDR2 SQIVND (reference sequence). The V end lost 3 bases, the J end lost 9 bases, and 6 bases lay between the germline ends. The CDR3 protein is CASSMRGEQFF. Here the CDR3 DNA reads TGTGCCAGTAGTATGCGGGGTGAGCAGTTCTTC.

The V call is TRBV28, the J call TRBJ1-5, with D perhaps TRBD1 (5 bases). CDR3 length: 14 residues. V gave up 6 bases and J gave up 5 bases, with 14 bases separating them. In germline, CDR1 is MDHEN, CDR2 SYDVKM. CDR3 DNA sequence: TGTGCCAGCAGCGGCGTAGGACAATATCAGCCCCAGCATTTT. It encodes CASSGVGQYQPQHF.

The rearrangement joins TRBV19 to TRBJ1-2; 8 bases align to TRBD1. Germline V gene lookup returns CDR1 LNHDA and CDR2 SQIVND (reference sequence). The J segment lost 6 bases and the V segment lost 4 bases, leaving 1 base of the junction unmatched. The CDR3 consists of 12 residues. CDR3 DNA: TGTGCCAGTAGTACAGGGGGCGATGGCTACACCTTC. It is translated as CASSTGGDGYTF.

The chain couples TRBV5-1 to TRBJ1-2; D is unclear. This CDR3 is built from 14 residues. Between the trimmed V and J ends, which lost 0 bases and 7 bases, there was a span of 13 bases. CDR1 and CDR2 (germline): SGHRS, YFSETQ. The CDR3 loop reads CASSLDGEGSGYTF. The CDR3 coding sequence is TGCGCCAGCAGCTTGGACGGGGAGGGTTCTGGCTACACCTTC.

This sequence joins TRBV20-1 and TRBJ2-1, with 8 nucleotides matching TRBD2. The V and J ends lost 3 bases and 2 bases, in that order; junction bases with no gene match: 3. This CDR3 has 14 residues. In germline, CDR1 is DFQATT, CDR2 SNEGSKA (reference sequence). The CDR3 region has the DNA TGCAGTGCTAGTTCGGGGGGGGCCTACAATGAGCAGTTCTTC. It yields the protein CSASSGGAYNEQFF.

The chain combines TRBV19 with TRBJ1-5; the D is unclear. The CDR3 contains 14 residues. Germline values: CDR1 LNHDA, CDR2 SQIVND (reference sequence). Trimming removed 8 bases from V and 7 bases from J, with 18 bases in between. CDR3 nucleotide sequence: TGTGCCAGTGCTTGGGAGGAGATGGGACAGCCCCAGCATTTT. Translation: CASAWEEMGQPQHF. Using reference TRBV19 and TRBJ1-5 for the parts outside the CDR3, the full variable domain is DGGITQSPKYLFRKEGQNVTLSCEQNLNHDAMYWYRQDPGQGLRLIYYSQIVNDFQKGDIAEGYSVSREKKESFPLTVTSAQKNPTAFYLCASAWEEMGQPQHFGDGTRLSIL.